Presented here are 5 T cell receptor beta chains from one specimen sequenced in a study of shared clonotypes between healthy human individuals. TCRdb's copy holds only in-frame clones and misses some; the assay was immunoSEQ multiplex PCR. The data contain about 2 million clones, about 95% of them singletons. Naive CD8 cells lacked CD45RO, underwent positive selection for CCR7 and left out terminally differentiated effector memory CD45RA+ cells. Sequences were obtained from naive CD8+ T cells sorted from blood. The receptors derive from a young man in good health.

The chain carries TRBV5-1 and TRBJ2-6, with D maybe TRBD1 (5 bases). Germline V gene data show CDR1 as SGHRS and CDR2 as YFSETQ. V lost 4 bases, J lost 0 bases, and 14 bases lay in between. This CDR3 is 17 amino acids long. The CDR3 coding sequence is TGCGCCAGCAGCCTGGACATTCAGGTCTCTGGGGCCAACGTCCTGACTTTC. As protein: CASSLDIQVSGANVLTF.

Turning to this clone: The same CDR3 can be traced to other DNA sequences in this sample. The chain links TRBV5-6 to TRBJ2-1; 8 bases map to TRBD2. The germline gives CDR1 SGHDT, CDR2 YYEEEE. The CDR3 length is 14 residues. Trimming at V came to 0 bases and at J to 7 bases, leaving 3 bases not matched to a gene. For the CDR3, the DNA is TGTGCCAGCAGCTTGGGACTAGCGAGGAATGAGCAGTTCTTC. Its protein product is CASSLGLARNEQFF.

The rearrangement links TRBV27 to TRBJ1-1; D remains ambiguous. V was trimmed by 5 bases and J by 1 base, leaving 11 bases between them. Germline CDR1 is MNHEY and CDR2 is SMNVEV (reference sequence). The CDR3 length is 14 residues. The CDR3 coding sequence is TGTGCCAGCAGTCCGTTGCGGGGGAACACTGAAGCTTTCTTT. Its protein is CASSPLRGNTEAFF.

The CDR3 coding sequence is TGTGCCAGCAGCGTGGCAGCCAGGAGCACAGATACGCAGTATTTT. It translates to CASSVAARSTDTQYF. The chain is built from TRBV9 and TRBJ2-3, with unresolved D. The CDR3 sequence is 15 residues long. Trimming cost V 2 bases and J 0 bases, with 10 bases left between them. Per germline, CDR1 SGDLS and CDR2 YYNGEE.

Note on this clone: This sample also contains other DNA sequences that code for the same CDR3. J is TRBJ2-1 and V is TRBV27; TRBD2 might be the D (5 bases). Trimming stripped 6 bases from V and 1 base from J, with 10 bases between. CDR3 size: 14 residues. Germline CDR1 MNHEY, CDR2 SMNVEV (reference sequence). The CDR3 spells CASSSSGSYNEQFF. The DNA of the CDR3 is TGTGCCAGCAGCTCCAGCGGATCCTACAATGAGCAGTTCTTC.